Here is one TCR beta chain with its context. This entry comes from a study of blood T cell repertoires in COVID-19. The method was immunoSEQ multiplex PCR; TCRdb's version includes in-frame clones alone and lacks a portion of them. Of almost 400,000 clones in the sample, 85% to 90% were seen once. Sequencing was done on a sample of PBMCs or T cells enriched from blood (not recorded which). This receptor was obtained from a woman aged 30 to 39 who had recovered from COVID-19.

As DNA, the CDR3 is TGTGCCTGGAGCTGGGCAGGGGCGAACTATGGCTACACCTTC. Residues: CAWSWAGANYGYTF. V and J are TRBV30 and TRBJ1-2, with a possible D match to TRBD1 (6 bases). This CDR3 is 14 amino acids long. V dropped 3 bases and J dropped 2 bases, with 13 bases sitting between them. CDR1 is GTSNPN and CDR2 is SVGIG in the germline V gene (reference sequence).